This entry lists 20 T cell receptor beta chains sequenced from one sample in a study of tissue T cells after allogeneic stem cell transplantation. The time point was: mouse harvest day 14 after allogeneic transplant. Each mouse received 10^7 T-cell-depleted marrow cells plus 10^6 splenic CD5+ T cells by tail vein. Assay used: immunoSEQ multiplex PCR; TCRdb lists only in-frame clones, some missing. Of roughly 1,000 clones in the sample, roughly 53% were seen once. Material: liver tissue. These receptors all come from a female BALB/c mouse given C57BL/6 T cells with graft-versus-host disease after an allogeneic hematopoietic cell transplant.

This clone has just one count. Germline and genes: mouse. The sequence runs out 1 residue before the end of the CDR3; the remainder is reconstructed from the germline J gene. The chain joins TRBV26 to TRBJ1-3; 7 nucleotides match TRBD1. In germline, CDR1 is KGHPV, CDR2 FQNQEV (reference sequence). The length of the CDR3 is 14 residues. Trimming took 8 bases from V and 3 from J; bases not matched to a gene: 7. The part of the CDR3 DNA that was read is TGTGCCAGCGGTCGACAGGGAGGTGGAAATACGCTCTAT. It specifies CASGRQGGGNTLY. In full, the CDR3 is CASGRQGGGNTLYF.

With respect to this clone: The genes are named according to mouse. Read data end 1 residue before the CDR3 end; the end is taken from the germline J gene. V usage is TRBV26 and J usage is TRBJ1-1; weak D call: TRBD1 (5 bases). The germline V gene encodes CDR1 KGHPV and CDR2 FQNQEV (reference sequence). CDR3 size: 11 residues. Trimming stripped 6 bases from V and 4 bases from J, with 6 bases between. CDR3 in amino acids: CASSRVTEVFF. CDR3 DNA (partial): TGTGCCAGCAGCAGGGTCACAGAAGTCTTC. Complete variable domain (other parts from reference TRBV26 and TRBJ1-1): NSKVIQTPRYLVKGQGQKAKMRCIPEKGHPVVFWYQQNKNNEFKFLINFQNQEVLQQIDMTEKRFSAECPSNSPCSLEIQSSEAGDSALYLCASSRVTEVFFGKGTRLTVV.

The sample holds a few counts of this clone. Gene names are mouse gene names. The read gets to within 1 residue of the CDR3 end, and the germline J gene fills in the rest. The V gene is TRBV26, the J gene TRBJ1-4; no reliable D call. This CDR3 has 14 residues. CDR1 KGHPV and CDR2 FQNQEV come from the germline V gene (reference sequence). With 0 bases removed from V and 1 base from J, the gap between germline ends came to 3 bases. The sequenced CDR3 bases are TGTGCCAGCAGTCTGTCTCCTTCCAACGAAAGATTATTT. Translating gives CASSLSPSNERLF. The full CDR3 reads CASSLSPSNERLFF.

This clone was detected only a few times. Genes and germline come from the mouse. The sequence runs out 1 residue before the end of the CDR3; the remainder is reconstructed from the germline J gene. V usage is TRBV19 and J usage is TRBJ1-2; 7 nucleotides align to TRBD1. Germline V gene lookup returns CDR1 FNHDT and CDR2 SITEND (reference sequence). The CDR3 is 15 amino acids. The J segment lost 0 bases and the V segment lost 0 bases, leaving 2 bases of the junction unmatched. CDR3 DNA, as far as it was read: TGTGCCAGCAGTATAGCGGGACAGACAAACTCCGACTACACC. As protein: CASSIAGQTNSDYT. The whole CDR3 reads CASSIAGQTNSDYTF.

As concerns this clone: The germline and genes are mouse ones. Read sequence stops 1 residue before the CDR3 end, and the germline J gene provides the missing end. V is TRBV13-2 and J is TRBJ2-3; possibly TRBD2 for D (7 bases). This CDR3 region has 17 residues. Trimming removed 0 bases at V and 0 bases at J, with 14 bases between. Germline CDR1 and CDR2: NNHNN and SYGAGS (reference sequence). The CDR3 here is CASGDAGWGLSAETLYF. Incomplete CDR3 DNA: TGTGCCAGCGGTGATGCGGGCTGGGGGCTTAGTGCAGAAACGCTGTAT.

On this clone: All gene names here are mouse names. The read falls 1 residue short of the CDR3 end, and the missing part is taken from the germline J gene. This rearrangement joins TRBV15 to TRBJ1-4, with D possibly TRBD1 on 5 matching bases. From germline, CDR1 is SGHND and CDR2 FRSKSL. The CDR3 has 14 residues. Trimming removed 6 bases from V and 0 bases from J, with 8 bases in between. The CDR3 bases that were read are TGTGCCAGCAGGGAGACAGTTTCCAACGAAAGATTATTT. Translated, it gives CASRETVSNERLF. The entire CDR3 protein is CASRETVSNERLFF.

The table lists this clone with a few counts. Mouse names are used for the genes. The read ends 1 residue before the CDR3 terminus; that terminus is restored from the germline J gene. The chain employs TRBV26 and TRBJ1-2, with D uncertain. CDR1 is KGHPV, CDR2 FQNQEV, per germline (reference sequence). This CDR3 is built from 13 residues. V was trimmed by 3 bases and J by 2 bases, leaving 7 bases between them. The covered CDR3 bases are TGTGCCAGCAGTCTAAGGCAGAACTCCGACTACACC. This encodes CASSLRQNSDYT. The full CDR3 protein is CASSLRQNSDYTF.

As concerns this clone: Gene and germline names: mouse. The read ends 1 residue early relative to the CDR3; the germline J gene fills the gap. This chain connects TRBV26 to TRBJ1-2; 8 bases fit TRBD1. CDR3 length: 13 amino acids. Germline V gene sequence: CDR1 KGHPV, CDR2 FQNQEV (reference sequence). V lost 6 bases to trimming and J lost 2 bases; unmatched junction nucleotides: 2. CDR3 DNA, as far as it was read: TGTGCCAGCAGCCGACAGGGGAACTCCGACTACACC. Its protein product is CASSRQGNSDYT. The full CDR3 reads CASSRQGNSDYTF.

On this clone: The junction shows a germline mismatch at one end, possibly a read error. The gene names here belong to mouse. With the read ending 1 residue before the CDR3 end, the germline J gene is used to fill in that end. The V call is TRBV26, the J call TRBJ2-4, with a weak D call TRBD1 (6 bases). This CDR3 region has 14 residues. CDR1 is KGHPV, CDR2 FQNQEV, per germline (reference sequence). The CDR3 protein is CASRLQGSQNTLYF. CDR3 DNA (partial): TGTGCCAGCCGTCTGCAGGGGAGTCAAAACACCTTGTAC.

As concerns this clone: Gene names refer to mouse genes. From the germline J gene comes the end of the CDR3, since the read stops 1 residue before it. This chain joins TRBV12-1 and TRBJ1-1; D gene ambiguous. The germline V gene encodes CDR1 SGHSN and CDR2 HYEKVE. Trimming took 3 bases from V and 3 from J, leaving 7 bases between them. The CDR3 runs 12 residues. The covered CDR3 bases are TGTGCCAGCTCTATACAATACACAGAAGTCTTC. This codes for CASSIQYTEVF. The whole CDR3 protein reads CASSIQYTEVFF.

Comments on this clone: Gene names and germline refer to mouse. The read finishes 1 residue shy of the CDR3 end, and the germline J gene is used to complete it. The chain employs TRBV1 and TRBJ2-3; 9 nucleotides align to TRBD2. Germline V lookup: CDR1 NSQYPW, CDR2 LRSPGD (reference sequence). The CDR3 extends over 16 amino acids. V shed 1 base, J shed 0 bases, and the junction held 2 bases outside the gene matches. Here the CDR3 reads CTCSAAGGVSAETLYF. Partial CDR3 DNA: TGCACCTGCAGTGCAGCTGGGGGGGTTAGTGCAGAAACGCTGTAT.

As to this clone: Gene names and germline match the mouse. The read ends 1 residue before the CDR3 terminus; that terminus is restored from the germline J gene. This rearrangement joins TRBV26 to TRBJ1-4; 10 bases line up with TRBD1. J lost 0 bases, V lost 2 bases, and 0 bases had no gene match. Germline V gene lookup returns CDR1 KGHPV and CDR2 FQNQEV (reference sequence). The CDR3 loop spans 16 amino acids. The CDR3 spells CASSLGTGVSNERLFF. The DNA read from the CDR3 is TGTGCCAGCAGTCTGGGGACAGGGGTTTCCAACGAAAGATTATTT.

The table lists this clone with a few counts. Genes and germline come from the mouse. The sequenced fragment ends 1 residue before the CDR3 boundary, so the rest is inferred from the germline J gene. This chain joins TRBV13-2 and TRBJ1-3; TRBD1 agrees at 7 bases. This CDR3 comprises 14 residues. Unmatched junction bases numbered 1, after V lost 2 bases and J lost 2 bases. Germline values: CDR1 NNHNN, CDR2 SYGAGS (reference sequence). The sequenced part of the CDR3 DNA is TGTGCCAGCGGTGAAGGGACAGCTGGAAATACGCTCTAT. Translating it yields CASGEGTAGNTLY. The complete CDR3 reads CASGEGTAGNTLYF.

A remark on this clone: Gene names are mouse gene names. The read halts 1 residue ahead of the CDR3 end, with the missing end drawn from the germline J gene. The rearrangement links TRBV16 to TRBJ2-5, with TRBD2 matching over 11 bases. The ends lost 5 bases at V and 4 bases at J; junction bases unmatched: 5. Germline assignment: CDR1 SGHSA and CDR2 FRNQAP. CDR3 length: 15 amino acids. CDR3 protein: CASSPRLGGKDTQYF. The CDR3 DNA, read in part, is TGTGCAAGCAGCCCTCGACTGGGGGGGAAAGACACCCAGTAC.

As regards this clone: The gene names given are mouse names. The read ends 1 residue early relative to the CDR3; the germline J gene fills the gap. The gene calls are TRBV26 and TRBJ2-1; 7 bases match TRBD2. Germline V gives CDR1 KGHPV, CDR2 FQNQEV (reference sequence). The CDR3 totals 14 residues. With 6 bases clipped from V and 3 bases from J, the junction kept 5 bases outside the gene matches. CDR3 region: CASSRTGSYAEQFF. The part of the CDR3 DNA that was read is TGTGCCAGCAGCCGGACTGGATCCTATGCTGAGCAGTTC.

Turning to this clone: Gene names refer to mouse genes. Coverage ceases 1 residue before the CDR3 finishes, and the germline J gene fills in the end. This rearrangement joins TRBV1 to TRBJ2-4; D call uncertain. V was trimmed by 1 base and J by 1 base, leaving 6 bases between them. Germline CDR1 NSQYPW, CDR2 LRSPGD (reference sequence). The CDR3 is 14 residues long. The CDR3 spells CTCSAGAGQNTLYF. Partial CDR3 DNA: TGCACCTGCAGTGCAGGGGCCGGTCAAAACACCTTGTAC.

This clone is categorized as hyperexpanded. Mouse names are used for the genes. The CDR3 goes on 1 residue after the read ends, and that part is filled in from the germline J gene. This sequence joins TRBV19 and TRBJ2-4; 9 bases fit TRBD2. The CDR3 totals 16 residues. Germline V lookup: CDR1 FNHDT, CDR2 SITEND (reference sequence). V was pared by 2 bases and J by 0 bases, with 4 bases of the junction left unmatched. Incomplete CDR3 DNA: TGTGCCAGCAGTATTGGGACTGGGTCTAGTCAAAACACCTTGTAC. Translated, it gives CASSIGTGSSQNTLY. The full CDR3 is CASSIGTGSSQNTLYF.

Concerning this clone itself: Gene names refer to mouse genes. The read gets to within 1 residue of the CDR3 end, and the germline J gene fills in the rest. The chain uses TRBV12-2 and TRBJ2-5; 10 bases map to TRBD2. J was trimmed by 5 bases and V by 3 bases; bases with no gene match: 4. CDR3 size: 14 residues. Germline V gives CDR1 SGHLS, CDR2 HYDKME. Incomplete CDR3 DNA: TGTGCCAGCTCTGACTGGGGGGAGGGAGACACCCAGTAC. This sequence encodes CASSDWGEGDTQY. The full CDR3 sequence reads CASSDWGEGDTQYF. Combining the CDR3 with reference TRBV12-2 and TRBJ2-5 gives the whole variable domain NSGVVQSPRYIIKGKGERSILKCIPISGHLSVAWYQQTQGQELKFFIQHYDKMERDKGNLPSRFSVQQFDDYHSEMNMSALELEDSAVYFCASSDWGEGDTQYFGPGTRLLVL.

This clone is classed as large. Germline and genes here are mouse. The CDR3 end is not reached by the read, which stops 1 residue before it; the germline J gene fills it in. The chain joins TRBV14 to TRBJ1-5; possibly TRBD1 for D (6 bases). The CDR3 is made up of 13 amino acids. Germline CDR1 is SGHDT and CDR2 is FRDEAV. Trimming left V 2 bases short and J 7 bases short, with 10 bases between. The sequenced part of the CDR3 DNA is TGTGCCAGCAGTTTAACAGGGAAACAGGCTCCGCTT. Protein product: CASSLTGKQAPL. The entire CDR3 sequence reads CASSLTGKQAPLF.

Concerning this clone: Gene names and germline match the mouse. The read ends 1 residue early relative to the CDR3; the germline J gene fills the gap. This chain links TRBV13-2 with TRBJ1-1; D may be TRBD1 (5 bases). V was trimmed by 0 bases and J by 10 bases, leaving 10 bases between them. CDR1 NNHNN and CDR2 SYGAGS come from the germline V gene (reference sequence). The CDR3 totals 12 residues. The sequenced part of the CDR3 DNA is TGTGCCAGCGGTGATGGCAGGGTAAGAGTCTTC. Its protein is CASGDGRVRVF. The full CDR3 protein is CASGDGRVRVFF.